This T cell receptor (beta chain) was retrieved from a study of T cell repertoires in cytomegalovirus infection. TCRdb independently ran MiXCR on the reads; one entry per CDR3 protein. Found here are just under 550,000 distinct CDR3 sequences, approximately 25% of them singletons; the top ten hold less than 15%. The CDR3 consists of 18 residues. Trimming shortened V by 0 bases and J by 6 bases, and 21 bases separated the two germline ends. Germline CDR1 reads LGHNA; CDR2 reads YNFKEQ. Sequences were obtained from PBMCs. This chain links TRBV4-2 with TRBJ2-1; a possible D gene is TRBD1 (5 bases). The origin of this receptor is a human donor in good health (CMV status not recorded). Some clones in this sample may be carry-over from other donors' samples. CDR3 nucleotide sequence: TGTGCCAGCAGCCAAGATCTTGGGGCAGAACTGCTGACCAATGAGCAGTTCTTC. Residues: CASSQDLGAELLTNEQFF.